One sample yielded the 24 T cell receptor beta chains listed below, sequenced in a study of cytotoxic CD8 clonotypes in ibrutinib-treated CLL. The method was immunoSEQ multiplex PCR; TCRdb's version includes in-frame clones alone and lacks a portion of them. This sample has 65,000 to 85,000 clones; over 80% occur once, and the top ten carry around 37%. The specimen was PBMCs, collected after 24 months of ibrutinib treatment. The receptors shown here come from a human donor with chronic lymphocytic leukemia.

The genes are TRBV28 and TRBJ1-3; TRBD1 is a possible D gene (5 bases). Germline V gene data show CDR1 as MDHEN and CDR2 as SYDVKM. V was clipped by 2 bases and J by 4 bases, with 12 bases between them. CDR3 length equals 15 residues. As DNA, the CDR3 is TGTGCCAGCAGTTTAATTGGGGGTTCGGGAAACACCATATATTTT. As protein: CASSLIGGSGNTIYF.

This clone was counted between two and nine times. The chain employs TRBV7-9 and TRBJ2-7, with 7 bases fitting TRBD2. Unmatched junction bases numbered 9, after V lost 8 bases and J lost 5 bases. The CDR3 extends over 13 amino acids. In germline, CDR1 is SEHNR, CDR2 FQNEAQ (reference sequence). The CDR3 DNA is TGTGCCAGCCGAGCGGGAAGAGGCGACGAGCAGTACTTC. Translation: CASRAGRGDEQYF.

The chain recombines TRBV7-2 with TRBJ1-2; 7 positions agree with TRBD1. This CDR3 has 15 amino acids. Germline-derived CDR1 and CDR2 are SGHTA and FQGNSA. J gave up 1 base and V 0 bases, and 2 bases lay outside the gene matches. CDR3 amino acids: CASSLAQGINYGYTF. CDR3 nucleotide sequence: TGTGCCAGCAGCTTAGCACAGGGGATTAACTATGGCTACACCTTC. The whole variable domain, filled in from reference TRBV7-2 and TRBJ1-2, reads GAGVSQSPSNKVTEKGKDVELRCDPISGHTALYWYRQSLGQGLEFLIYFQGNSAPDKSGLPSDRFSAERTGGSVSTLTIQRTQQEDSAVYLCASSLAQGINYGYTFGSGTRLTVV.

This chain connects TRBV14 to TRBJ2-3; D ambiguous. The V end was cut by 4 bases, the J end by 0 bases, with 14 bases between. This CDR3 has 16 residues. Germline V CDR1 and CDR2: SGHDN, FVKESK. The CDR3 DNA reads TGTGCCAGCAGCCCGTTCTCTCCGTGGAGCACAGATACGCAGTATTTT. Protein sequence: CASSPFSPWSTDTQYF.

This clone appeared a single time. The rearrangement joins TRBV6-6 to TRBJ2-1; the match to TRBD1 covers 8 bases. This CDR3 contains 15 residues. Germline lookup yields CDR1 MNHNY and CDR2 SVGAGI (reference sequence). The V and J ends lost 5 bases and 8 bases, in that order; junction bases with no gene match: 11. The CDR3 nucleotides read TGTGCCAGCAGTAACCGGGACAGGTTTGTTCATGAGCAGTTCTTC. It specifies CASSNRDRFVHEQFF.

This clone showed up just once. The gene calls are TRBV7-8 and TRBJ2-7; 8 bases are shared with TRBD1. Germline CDR1 reads SGHVS; CDR2 reads FQNEAQ. The CDR3 runs to 14 residues. With 5 bases clipped from V and 5 bases from J, the junction kept 8 bases outside the gene matches. The CDR3 is CASSVKTGDHEQYF. The CDR3 DNA sequence: TGTGCCAGCAGCGTCAAGACAGGGGACCACGAGCAGTACTTC.

The rearrangement uses TRBV9 and TRBJ2-5; perhaps TRBD2 as D (6 bases). The germline V gene has CDR1 SGDLS and CDR2 YYNGEE. The CDR3 is 15 amino acids. V lost 4 bases and J 5 bases, leaving 18 bases between the germline ends. The CDR3 DNA is TGTGCCAGCAGCCCCCTGGGGGGTGAACCGGAGACCCAGTACTTC. It yields the protein CASSPLGGEPETQYF.

This CDR3 reads CASSPGTGGLDTQYF. The CDR3 DNA reads as TGCGCCAGCAGCCCCGGGACAGGGGGCTTAGATACGCAGTATTTT. The gene calls are TRBV5-1 and TRBJ2-3; the match to TRBD1 covers 12 bases. CDR1 SGHRS and CDR2 YFSETQ come from the germline V gene. V gave up 4 bases and J gave up 5 bases; unmatched junction bases: 5. This CDR3 is built from 15 residues.

The J gene is TRBJ2-1, the V gene TRBV19, with a weak D call TRBD2 (5 bases). The germline gives CDR1 LNHDA, CDR2 SQIVND (reference sequence). The CDR3 sequence is 15 residues long. The germline V and J ends were trimmed by 0 bases and 7 bases, with 13 bases remaining between them. CDR3 nucleotide sequence: TGTGCCAGTAGTATAGATCCCTGGACTGGAAATGAGCAGTTCTTC. As protein: CASSIDPWTGNEQFF.

The V gene is TRBV5-1, the J gene TRBJ2-2; D not resolved. The CDR3 runs to 16 residues. V lost 4 bases to trimming and J lost 2 bases, with 15 bases between them. Germline assignment: CDR1 SGHRS and CDR2 YFSETQ. The CDR3 is CASSTQPADNTGELFF. The CDR3 coding sequence is TGCGCCAGCAGCACCCAACCGGCAGACAACACCGGGGAGCTGTTTTTT.

The chain couples TRBV29-1 to TRBJ2-1, with 8 nucleotides matching TRBD2. Germline CDR1 and CDR2: SQVTM and ANQGSEA. The CDR3 runs to 13 residues. With V trimmed by 1 base and J by 15 bases, 11 bases remained unmatched. CDR3 sequence (DNA): TGCAGCGTTGAAGTTGGGACTAGTCCGATGCGGTTCTTC. It specifies CSVEVGTSPMRFF.

The chain recombines TRBV7-8 with TRBJ1-1, with TRBD1 matching 7 bases. CDR1 and CDR2 (germline): SGHVS, FQNEAQ. V dropped 5 bases and J dropped 5; count of bases not matched to a gene: 5. This CDR3 has 13 amino acids. The CDR3 sequence is CASSLDRATEAFF. CDR3 in DNA: TGTGCCAGCAGCCTAGACAGGGCGACTGAAGCTTTCTTT. The variable domain in full, completed from reference TRBV7-8 and TRBJ1-1, reads GAGVSQSPRYKVAKRGQDVALRCDPISGHVSLFWYQQALGQGPEFLTYFQNEAQLDKSGLPSDRFFAERPEGSVSTLKIQRTQQEDSAVYLCASSLDRATEAFFGQGTRLTVV.

The V gene is TRBV2, the J gene TRBJ2-1, with 12 bases matching TRBD2. Germline V gene data show CDR1 as SNHLY and CDR2 as FYNNEI. V was clipped by 4 bases and J by 8 bases; unmatched bases: 9. The CDR3 spans 16 residues. The CDR3 DNA reads as TGTGCCAGCAGTGGCCTAGCGGGAGGGGGGAAAGATGAGCAGTTCTTC. Its protein product is CASSGLAGGGKDEQFF. The full variable domain, with the rest looked up from reference TRBV2 and TRBJ2-1, is EPEVTQTPSHQVTQMGQEVILRCVPISNHLYFYWYRQILGQKVEFLVSFYNNEISEKSEIFDDQFSVERPDGSNFTLKIRSTKLEDSAMYFCASSGLAGGGKDEQFFGPGTRLTVL.

This clone was picked up one time. The chain combines TRBV6-5 with TRBJ1-3, with D possibly matching TRBD1 (6 bases). Germline V gene lookup returns CDR1 MNHEY and CDR2 SVGAGI. V gave up 5 bases and J gave up 4 bases, with 12 bases separating them. The CDR3 has 14 amino acids. CDR3: CASSHRASGNTIYF. The CDR3 nucleotides are TGTGCCAGCAGTCACAGGGCCTCAGGAAACACCATATATTTT.

This sequence joins TRBV15 and TRBJ2-2; TRBD2 is a possible D gene (8 bases). The CDR3 loop spans 17 amino acids. The V end was cut by 3 bases, the J end by 4 bases, with 18 bases between. The germline V gene encodes CDR1 LNHNV and CDR2 YYDKDF (reference sequence). DNA for the CDR3: TGTGCCACCAGCAGGCGCCGGGGGGGACAGATCACCGGGGAGCTGTTTTTT. Protein: CATSRRRGGQITGELFF.

The rearrangement uses TRBV6-1 and TRBJ1-1, with D tentatively TRBD1 (6 bases). This CDR3 has 13 residues. CDR1 is MNHNS, CDR2 SASEGT, per germline. The V end was cut by 9 bases, the J end by 1 base, with 12 bases between. This CDR3 reads CASYRVANTEAFF. The CDR3 DNA follows: TGTGCCAGTTACAGGGTTGCGAACACTGAAGCTTTCTTT.

The chain joins TRBV27 to TRBJ2-7; no firm D call. With 2 bases removed from V and 3 bases from J, the gap between germline ends came to 5 bases. The CDR3 spans 12 residues. Germline V lookup: CDR1 MNHEY, CDR2 SMNVEV (reference sequence). Written as DNA, the CDR3 is TGTGCCAGCAGTTTAGTGTTCTACGAGCAGTACTTC. Translated: CASSLVFYEQYF.

The V call is TRBV14, the J call TRBJ2-2; D is uncertain. Trimming removed 3 bases from V and 3 bases from J, with 11 bases in between. The CDR3 consists of 15 residues. CDR1 SGHDN and CDR2 FVKESK come from the germline V gene. The CDR3 DNA reads as TGTGCCAGCAGCCACGGCCCGGAGTACACCGGGGAGCTGTTTTTT. Residues: CASSHGPEYTGELFF.

V usage is TRBV5-6 and J usage is TRBJ2-6, with 9 bases identical to TRBD1. The CDR3 has 18 residues. CDR1 and CDR2 from the germline V gene are SGHDT and YYEEEE. Trimming took 4 bases from V and 1 from J; bases not matched to a gene: 9. CDR3 in amino acids: CASSTRTGVLSGANVLTF. CDR3 in DNA: TGTGCCAGCAGCACCCGGACAGGGGTTCTATCTGGGGCCAACGTCCTGACTTTC.

The genes are TRBV7-3 and TRBJ2-2, with 8 nucleotides matching TRBD2. Per the germline V gene, CDR1 is SGHTA and CDR2 is FQGTGA. The CDR3 has 16 amino acids. V lost 5 bases and J lost 6; bases outside the gene matches: 11. CDR3 region: CASSPRAGLGPGELFF. In DNA form, the CDR3 reads TGTGCCAGCAGCCCAAGAGCGGGACTAGGACCCGGGGAGCTGTTTTTT.

The chain is built from TRBV2 and TRBJ2-7; TRBD2 agrees at 8 bases. Per the germline V gene, CDR1 is SNHLY and CDR2 is FYNNEI. The CDR3 is 15 residues long. With V trimmed by 4 bases and J by 4 bases, 9 bases remained unmatched. The CDR3: CASSVAGGEGYEQYF. CDR3 DNA: TGTGCCAGCAGTGTGGCGGGAGGAGAAGGTTACGAGCAGTACTTC.

The chain combines TRBV30 with TRBJ2-7, with 9 bases aligning to TRBD2. V gave up 2 bases and J gave up 7 bases; unmatched junction bases: 12. The CDR3 length is 15 residues. Germline V CDR1 and CDR2: GTSNPN, SVGIG (reference sequence). The CDR3 region has the DNA TGTGCCTGGAGTCCCCGGTTAGCGGGAGTAGTGGAGCAGTACTTC. Protein sequence: CAWSPRLAGVVEQYF. Full variable domain (outside the CDR3, taken from reference TRBV30 and TRBJ2-7): SQTIHQWPATLVQPVGSPLSLECTVEGTSNPNLYWYRQAAGRGLQLLFYSVGIGQISSEVPQNLSASRPQDRQFILSSKKLLLSDSGFYLCAWSPRLAGVVEQYFGPGTRLTVT.

In DNA, the CDR3 is TGTGCCAGCAGTTCTTTCGAAGGGGAGCTGTTTTTT. Its protein product is CASSSFEGELFF. The J gene is TRBJ2-2, the V gene TRBV27; D uncertain. The CDR3 is 12 residues long. V dropped 4 bases and J dropped 8 bases, with 8 bases sitting between them. Germline V CDR1 and CDR2: MNHEY, SMNVEV (reference sequence).

The CDR3 DNA sequence: TGCGCCAGCAGCACGGGTGCTAGCGGCTCCTACAATGAGCAGTTCTTC. Encoded protein: CASSTGASGSYNEQFF. V usage is TRBV5-1 and J usage is TRBJ2-1; TRBD2 matches 7 bases. Germline V gives CDR1 SGHRS, CDR2 YFSETQ. The length of the CDR3 is 16 residues. Unmatched junction bases numbered 7, after V lost 4 bases and J lost 0 bases.